The subject of this entry is one T cell receptor beta chain. Here immunoSEQ multiplex PCR was the method, and the copy in TCRdb shows in-frame clones only, minus some. The data hold under 65,000 clones, with around 92% observed a single time. CDR3 length: 17 amino acids. Per the germline V gene, CDR1 is SGHTA and CDR2 is FQGTGA. V shed 2 bases and J shed 0 bases, with 11 bases lying between them. The data were obtained in a study of T cell changes during pregnancy in multiple sclerosis. The sample here was CD4+ T cells from peripheral blood mononuclear cells, taken after pregnancy. The source is a female donor with multiple sclerosis, enrolled in a pregnancy study. The chain joins TRBV7-3 to TRBJ2-6, with a weak D call TRBD2 (6 bases). This CDR3 is CASSLWGLDSGANVLTF. CDR3 DNA sequence: TGTGCCAGCAGCTTATGGGGACTGGACTCTGGGGCCAACGTCCTGACTTTC.